This note documents a single T cell receptor (beta chain) sequence. These data are taken from a study of blood T cell repertoires in COVID-19. Study details: T cells, B-cell-depleted T cells, or PBMCs supplied cDNA or gDNA.

TCRdb's table, derived via immunoSEQ multiplex PCR, lists solely in-frame clones and lacks some. The sample holds around 100,000 clones, 65% to 90% seen once. The CDR3 runs 14 residues. Trimming removed 2 bases from V and 8 bases from J; junction bases left unmatched: 5. J is TRBJ1-5 and V is TRBV23-1, with 8 bases that match TRBD1. TRBV23-1 is known as an ORF, though its function is uncertain. The sequenced sample consisted of PBMCs or T cells enriched from blood (not recorded which). The TCR sequence derives from a woman aged 45-65 years who had recovered from COVID-19. The CDR3 sequence: CASSQGQGGEPQHF. The CDR3 DNA is TGCGCCAGCAGTCAAGGACAGGGAGGAGAGCCCCAGCATTTT.